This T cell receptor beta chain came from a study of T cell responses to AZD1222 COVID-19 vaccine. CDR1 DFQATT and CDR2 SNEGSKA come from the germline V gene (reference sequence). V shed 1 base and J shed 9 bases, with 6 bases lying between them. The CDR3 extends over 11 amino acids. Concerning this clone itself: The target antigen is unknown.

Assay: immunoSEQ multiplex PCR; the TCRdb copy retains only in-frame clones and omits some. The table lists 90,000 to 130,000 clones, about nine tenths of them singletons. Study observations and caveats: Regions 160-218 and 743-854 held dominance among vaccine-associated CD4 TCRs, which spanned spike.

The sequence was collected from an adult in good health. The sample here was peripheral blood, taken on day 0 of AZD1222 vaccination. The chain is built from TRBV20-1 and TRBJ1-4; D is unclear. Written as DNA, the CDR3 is TGCAGTGCTAGAGCCGGCAAAAAACTGTTTTTT. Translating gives CSARAGKKLFF.